Listed below are T cell receptor beta chains from one sample, sequenced in a study of blood T cell repertoires in COVID-19. Clones were read by immunoSEQ multiplex PCR, and TCRdb kept only the in-frame ones, dropping some. The profile shows 250,000 to 350,000 clones, around nine tenths of them singletons. The sequencing input was peripheral blood. The receptors here all came from a woman aged 25 to 39 with COVID-19, enrolled during active disease. Both conserved end residues are part of each CDR3. Fields, in order: V gene, J gene, D gene, clone size, CDR3 protein, CDR3 DNA. A D gene is named only where the DNA matches it firmly. Size values are once, few and many counts, or a class for expanded clones, and some rows have none.

>TRBV5-1|TRBJ1-1|TRBD1|NA
CASSQRQGAMNTEAFF
TGCGCCAGCAGCCAACGACAGGGGGCAATGAACACTGAAGCTTTCTTT
>TRBV19|TRBJ2-1|TRBD1|NA
CASSTTGSSYNEQFF
TGTGCCAGTAGTACGACAGGGTCCTCCTACAATGAGCAGTTCTTC
>TRBV6-2/TRBV6-3|TRBJ2-7|TRBD1|once
CASSIPGTGVEQYF
TGTGCCAGCAGTATCCCCGGGACAGGGGTTGAGCAGTACTTC
>TRBV30|TRBJ1-2|NA|NA
CAWSAVNGYTF
TGTGCCTGGAGTGCAGTGAATGGCTACACCTTC
>TRBV6-2/TRBV6-3|TRBJ2-7|TRBD2|NA
CASSSHGTSGSYEQYF
TGTGCCAGCAGTTCCCACGGGACTAGCGGGAGCTACGAGCAGTACTTC
>TRBV14|TRBJ1-4|NA|NA
CASRFDSGNEKLFF
TGTGCCAGCAGGTTCGACAGCGGGAATGAAAAACTGTTTTTT
>TRBV6-1|TRBJ1-5|NA|NA
CASSEAGGNQPQHF
TGTGCCAGCAGTGAAGCAGGAGGGAACCAGCCCCAGCATTTT
>TRBV2|TRBJ1-5|NA|NA
CATEGLPGGPQHF
TGTGCCACCGAAGGGCTCCCGGGGGGACCCCAGCATTTT
>TRBV2|TRBJ1-1|NA|NA
CASSERENTEAFF
TGTGCCAGCAGTGAACGGGAGAACACTGAAGCTTTCTTT
>TRBV28|TRBJ2-3|NA|NA
CASSPGVTDTQYF
TGTGCCAGCAGCCCAGGGGTCACAGATACGCAGTATTTT
>TRBV7-3|TRBJ2-1|NA|NA
CASSLFPSNEQFF
TGTGCCAGCAGCTTATTTCCTAGCAATGAGCAGTTCTTC
>TRBV11-2|TRBJ1-1|NA|NA
CASSFLGDTEAFF
TGTGCCAGCAGCTTCTTAGGGGACACTGAAGCTTTCTTT
>TRBV11-2|TRBJ2-7|NA|once
CASRSGTRTYEQYF
TGTGCCAGCCGATCCGGGACAAGGACCTACGAGCAGTACTTC
>TRBV28|TRBJ1-1|NA|NA
CASSRAPGDTEAFF
TGTGCCAGCAGCCGTGCCCCGGGGGACACTGAAGCTTTCTTT
>TRBV5-4|TRBJ1-2|NA|NA
CASTPSPDYGYTF
TGTGCCAGCACCCCTTCCCCGGACTATGGCTACACCTTC
>TRBV14|TRBJ2-5|NA|NA
CASSQDGQTQYF
TGTGCCAGCAGCCAAGATGGCCAGACCCAGTACTTC
>TRBV27|TRBJ2-1|NA|NA
CASSPGLYNEQFF
TGTGCCAGCAGTCCGGGACTCTACAATGAGCAGTTCTTC
>TRBV5-6|TRBJ1-4|TRBD1|NA
CASTRDRGRVFNEKLFF
TGTGCCAGCACCAGGGACAGGGGACGCGTCTTTAATGAAAAACTGTTTTTT
>TRBV7-3|TRBJ2-1|NA|NA
CASSSYGPSDEQFF
TGTGCCAGCAGCTCCTACGGTCCTAGCGATGAGCAGTTCTTC
>TRBV7-9|TRBJ2-3|NA|NA
CASSLAESQDTQYF
TGTGCCAGCAGCTTAGCGGAGAGTCAAGATACGCAGTATTTT
>TRBV9|TRBJ1-1|NA|NA
CASSPLLRNTEAFF
TGTGCCAGCAGCCCCCTCTTGAGGAACACTGAAGCTTTCTTT
>TRBV23-1|TRBJ1-5|NA|NA
CASSQRQDNSWLVCQPQHF
TGCGCCAGCAGTCAAAGACAGGACAATAGCTGGTTGGTTTGTCAGCCCCAGCATTTT
>TRBV29-1|TRBJ2-3|NA|NA
CSAQDGGSTDTQYF
TGCAGCGCCCAAGATGGCGGATCCACAGATACGCAGTATTTT
>TRBV21-1|TRBJ1-5|NA|NA
CASSTQGPISNQPQHF
TGTGCCAGCAGCACACAGGGTCCGATTAGCAATCAGCCCCAGCATTTT
>TRBV5-1|TRBJ1-2|NA|NA
CASSLEQVNYGYTF
TGCGCCAGCAGCTTGGAACAGGTTAACTATGGCTACACCTTC
>TRBV4-2|TRBJ2-7|NA|NA
CASSPSYEQYF
TGTGCCAGCAGCCCTAGCTACGAGCAGTACTTC
>TRBV7-6|TRBJ2-6|NA|NA
CASSLVPGGANVLTF
TGTGCCAGCAGCTTAGTTCCAGGGGGGGCCAACGTCCTGACTTTC
>TRBV2|TRBJ2-2|NA|NA
CASSEPMGHPNTGELFF
TGTGCCAGCAGTGAACCCATGGGACATCCGAACACCGGGGAGCTGTTTTTT
>TRBV9|TRBJ2-2|NA|NA
CASSATPRTPNTGELFF
TGTGCCAGCAGCGCTACGCCGAGGACTCCGAACACCGGGGAGCTGTTTTTT
>TRBV4-3|TRBJ2-1|TRBD1|few
CASSQVTGGAYNEQFF
TGCGCCAGCAGCCAAGTGACAGGGGGCGCTTACAATGAGCAGTTCTTC
>TRBV30|TRBJ2-7|NA|NA
CAWKWAHEQYF
TGTGCCTGGAAATGGGCCCACGAGCAGTACTTC
>TRBV7-3|TRBJ1-2|NA|once
CASSLSGGEMGYTF
TGTGCCAGCAGCTTGTCTGGCGGTGAGATGGGCTACACCTTC
>TRBV7-2|TRBJ2-5|TRBD2|NA
CASSFSGKETQYF
TGTGCCAGCAGCTTCAGCGGGAAGGAGACCCAGTACTTC
>TRBV27|TRBJ1-1|TRBD1|once
CASSFSGTGNTEAFF
TGTGCCAGCAGTTTCTCCGGGACAGGGAACACTGAAGCTTTCTTT
>TRBV5-1|TRBJ1-2|TRBD1|NA
CASSPGQGVGYGYTF
TGCGCCAGCAGCCCGGGACAGGGGGTGGGCTATGGCTACACCTTC
>TRBV3-1/TRBV3-2|TRBJ2-7|NA|NA
CASSQAPSYEQYF
TGTGCCAGCAGCCAAGCCCCTTCCTACGAGCAGTACTTC
>TRBV7-3|TRBJ2-1|NA|NA
CASSLRTTNEQFF
TGTGCCAGCAGCTTAAGGACTACCAATGAGCAGTTCTTC
>TRBV7-9|TRBJ1-1|NA|few
CASSLGFGTEAFF
TGTGCCAGCAGCTTAGGGTTCGGGACTGAAGCTTTCTTT
>TRBV5-1|TRBJ1-2|NA|NA
CASRAVSHYGYTF
TGCGCCAGCCGAGCGGTCAGCCACTATGGCTACACCTTC
>TRBV3-1/TRBV3-2|TRBJ2-7|NA|NA
CASSHTYEQYF
TGTGCCAGCAGCCATACCTACGAGCAGTACTTC
>TRBV5-1|TRBJ2-7|TRBD2|NA
CASSLEVGAGGRNEQYF
TGCGCCAGCAGCTTGGAGGTCGGAGCGGGAGGGCGGAACGAGCAGTACTTC
>TRBV15|TRBJ1-2|NA|NA
CATSRGGQDYGYTF
TGTGCCACCAGCAGAGGGGGGCAGGACTATGGCTACACCTTC
>TRBV27|TRBJ2-7|TRBD2|NA
CASSPGLAAEQYF
TGTGCCAGCAGCCCTGGACTAGCGGCCGAGCAGTACTTC
>TRBV5-1|TRBJ2-5|TRBD2|few
CASSRSGSGETQYF
TGCGCCAGCAGTCGGAGCGGGAGCGGTGAGACCCAGTACTTC
>TRBV4-1|TRBJ2-4|TRBD2|NA
CASSRLALPKNIQYF
TGCGCCAGCAGCCGACTAGCTCTACCCAAAAACATTCAGTACTTC
>TRBV27|TRBJ1-1|NA|NA
CASSLGAGFRTEAFF
TGTGCCAGCAGTTTAGGGGCTGGGTTTAGGACTGAAGCTTTCTTT
>TRBV2|TRBJ1-6|NA|NA
CASSEAPDFPDSALHF
TGTGCCAGCAGTGAAGCACCAGATTTCCCCGATTCAGCCCTCCACTTT
>TRBV11-2|TRBJ1-6|NA|NA
CASSSSDSPLHF
TGTGCCAGCAGCTCGAGCGATTCACCCCTCCACTTT
>TRBV30|TRBJ1-6|NA|NA
CAWSPGQDNSPLHF
TGTGCCTGGAGTCCAGGACAAGATAATTCACCCCTCCACTTT
>TRBV23-1|TRBJ2-7|TRBD1|NA
CASSQQGASAYEQYF
TGCGCCAGCAGTCAACAGGGGGCATCGGCCTACGAGCAGTACTTC
>TRBV9|TRBJ1-4|NA|NA
CASSVGVGGTGYEKLFF
TGTGCCAGCAGCGTAGGTGTGGGGGGAACAGGCTATGAAAAACTGTTTTTT
>TRBV7-7|TRBJ2-1|TRBD2|NA
CASSFTSGRAGEQFF
TGTGCTAGCAGCTTCACTAGCGGGAGGGCCGGTGAGCAGTTCTTC
>TRBV30|TRBJ1-2|NA|NA
CAWKAWGDNYGYTF
TGTGCCTGGAAGGCCTGGGGGGACAACTATGGCTACACCTTC
>TRBV5-4|TRBJ2-3|NA|NA
CASSSTRRTDTQYF
TGTGCCAGCAGCTCCACTAGGCGCACAGATACGCAGTATTTT